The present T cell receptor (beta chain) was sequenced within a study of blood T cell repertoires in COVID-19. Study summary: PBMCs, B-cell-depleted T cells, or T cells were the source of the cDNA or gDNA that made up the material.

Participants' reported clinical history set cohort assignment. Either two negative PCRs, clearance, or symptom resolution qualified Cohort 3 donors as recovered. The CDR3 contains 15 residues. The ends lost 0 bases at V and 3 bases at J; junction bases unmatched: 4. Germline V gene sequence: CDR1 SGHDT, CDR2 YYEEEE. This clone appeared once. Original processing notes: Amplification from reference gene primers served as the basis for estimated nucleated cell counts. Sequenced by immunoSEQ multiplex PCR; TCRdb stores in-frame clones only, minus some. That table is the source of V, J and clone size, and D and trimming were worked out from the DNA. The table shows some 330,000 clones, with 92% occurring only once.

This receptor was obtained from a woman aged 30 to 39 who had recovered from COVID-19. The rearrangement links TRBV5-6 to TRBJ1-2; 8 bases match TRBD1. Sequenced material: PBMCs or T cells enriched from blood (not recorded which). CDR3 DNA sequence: TGTGCCAGCAGCTTGGAACAGGGGGATTACTATGGCTACACCTTC. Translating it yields CASSLEQGDYYGYTF.